One and the same sample provided the 30 T cell receptor beta chains below, sequenced in a study of T cell repertoires in cytomegalovirus infection. TCRdb reprocessed the reads with MiXCR, giving one entry per CDR3 protein. The sample consists of 600,000 to 800,000 distinct CDR3 sequences, about 24% of them appearing once. The sequencing input was CD8+ T cells from PBMCs. The source of these receptors is a human donor in good health (CMV status not recorded). Some clones in this sample may be carry-over from other donors' samples.

A few counts support this clonotype. The gene calls are TRBV7-2 and TRBJ1-5; D gene ambiguous. V lost 1 base and J 0 bases, leaving 16 bases between the germline ends. The CDR3 runs 18 residues. Germline V gene data show CDR1 as SGHTA and CDR2 as FQGNSA. The CDR3 protein is CASSLGPREVYSNQPQHF. As DNA, the CDR3 is TGTGCCAGCAGCTTAGGACCCCGGGAAGTTTATAGCAATCAGCCCCAGCATTTT.

There are a few counts of this clonotype. The chain links TRBV9 to TRBJ2-2; D may be TRBD1 (6 bases). The germline V gene encodes CDR1 SGDLS and CDR2 YYNGEE. The CDR3 length is 15 residues. The germline V and J ends were trimmed by 0 bases and 2 bases, with 8 bases remaining between them. CDR3 DNA sequence: TGTGCCAGCAGCGTAGGAGGGACAAACACCGGGGAGCTGTTTTTT. As protein: CASSVGGTNTGELFF.

This clonotype showed up many times. The genes are TRBV28 and TRBJ1-5, with a tentative D call TRBD1 (5 bases). CDR3 length equals 13 residues. V lost 2 bases and J lost 9, with 11 bases in between. Germline CDR1 reads MDHEN; CDR2 reads SYDVKM. The CDR3 DNA reads as TGTGCCAGCAGTTTACTCAGGGCACCGCCCCAGCATTTT. Residues: CASSLLRAPPQHF. The whole variable domain, remainder taken from reference TRBV28 and TRBJ1-5, is DVKVTQSSRYLVKRTGEKVFLECVQDMDHENMFWYRQDPGLGLRLIYFSYDVKMKEKGDIPEGYSVSREKKERFSLILESASTNQTSMYLCASSLLRAPPQHFGDGTRLSIL.

The rearrangement joins TRBV28 to TRBJ2-7; D gene uncertain. Germline V gene sequence: CDR1 MDHEN, CDR2 SYDVKM. This CDR3 has 15 residues. The germline V and J ends were trimmed by 3 bases and 0 bases, with 12 bases remaining between them. CDR3: CASSFFNSASYEQYV. The CDR3 nucleotides read TGTGCCAGCAGTTTCTTTAACAGCGCCTCCTACGAGCAGTACGTC.

This chain joins TRBV3-1 and TRBJ2-7; no definite D call. The CDR3 is 13 residues long. V was pared by 7 bases and J by 4 bases, with 14 bases between. Germline values: CDR1 LGHDT, CDR2 YNNKEL (reference sequence). CDR3: CASTLGFGYEQYF. In DNA form, the CDR3 reads TGTGCCAGCACCCTGGGGTTTGGATACGAGCAGTACTTC.

This chain joins TRBV7-2 and TRBJ2-3, with TRBD2 as a possible D gene (5 bases). Looked up from germline, CDR1 is SGHTA and CDR2 is FQGNSA. The CDR3 runs 13 residues. Trimming removed 3 bases from V and 5 bases from J, with 9 bases in between. CDR3 amino acids: CASSLDSVDTQYF. CDR3 in DNA: TGTGCCAGCAGCTTGGACTCGGTAGATACGCAGTATTTT.

As for this clonotype: It may be a read error: a sequence one base away is much more abundant. The chain has TRBV7-2 and TRBJ2-7; no firm D call. The CDR3 is made up of 13 amino acids. Germline CDR1 is SGHTA and CDR2 is FQGNSA. CDR3 sequence reads: CASGLVQETEQYV. Here the CDR3 DNA reads TGTGCCAGCGGCTTAGTGCAGGAAACCGAGCAGTACGTC.

The chain is built from TRBV2 and TRBJ2-1, with 8 bases lining up with TRBD2. CDR1 is SNHLY, CDR2 FYNNEI, per germline. The CDR3 is made up of 14 amino acids. Trimming cost V 8 bases and J 10 bases; bases outside gene matches: 13. The CDR3: CASRGSGGRREQFF. The CDR3 DNA sequence: TGTGCCAGCCGCGGAAGCGGGGGCCGTCGAGAGCAGTTCTTC.

This clonotype was counted between two and nine times. The CDR3 reads CASSRGMGDTEAFF. The CDR3, as DNA: TGCGCCAGCAGCCGCGGGATGGGGGACACTGAAGCTTTCTTT. The genes are TRBV5-1 and TRBJ1-1, with a weak D call TRBD1 (5 bases). The CDR3 extends over 14 amino acids. Trimming left V 4 bases short and J 3 bases short, with 13 bases between. Germline CDR1 reads SGHRS; CDR2 reads YFSETQ.

This clonotype was recorded a few times. The genes are TRBV27 and TRBJ2-7; D ambiguous. The ends were cut back, 3 bases at V and 1 base at J, with 16 bases in the middle. The length of the CDR3 is 16 residues. The germline CDR1 and CDR2 sequences are MNHEY and SMNVEV (reference sequence). CDR3 sequence (DNA): TGTGCCAGCAGTTTCTGGCAGGTGGATAAATCCTACGAGCAGTACTTC. Its translation: CASSFWQVDKSYEQYF.

V usage is TRBV6-6 and J usage is TRBJ2-2; D remains ambiguous. V lost 2 bases and J lost 1, with 17 bases in between. The germline V gene has CDR1 MNHNY and CDR2 SVGAGI (reference sequence). CDR3 length equals 18 residues. The CDR3 spells CASSYLIHETVNTGELFF. DNA of the CDR3: TGTGCCAGCAGTTACCTTATCCACGAGACGGTGAACACCGGGGAGCTGTTTTTT.

This clonotype was found a few times. The chain uses TRBV4-3 and TRBJ2-1, with unresolved D. The CDR3 sequence is 14 residues long. V was trimmed by 4 bases and J by 8 bases, leaving 15 bases between them. Germline loops: CDR1 LGHNA, CDR2 YSLEER. The CDR3 DNA reads TGCGCCAGCAGCCCAGAGAGTTTTGGTGATGAGCAGTTCTTC. Translation gives CASSPESFGDEQFF.

This clonotype was picked up one time. This chain connects TRBV11-2 to TRBJ2-4; D ambiguous. V lost 5 bases to trimming and J lost 1 base, with 12 bases between them. This CDR3 region has 15 residues. From germline, CDR1 is SGHAT and CDR2 FQNNGV. CDR3: CASSLRSVAKNIQYF. The CDR3 bases are TGTGCCAGCAGCCTCCGAAGTGTGGCCAAAAACATTCAGTACTTC.

The V call is TRBV13, the J call TRBJ2-3; possibly TRBD1 for D (6 bases). V was pared by 1 base and J by 5 bases, with 10 bases between. The CDR3 consists of 14 residues. Germline lookup yields CDR1 PRHDT and CDR2 FYEKMQ (reference sequence). In DNA form, the CDR3 reads TGTGCCAGCAGCTTAGAGCCAGGGGAAGATACGCAGTATTTT. Amino acid sequence: CASSLEPGEDTQYF.

In its sample, this clonotype was seen a few times. The rearrangement links TRBV6-2 or TRBV6-3 to TRBJ1-1; the D is unclear. Trimming left V 2 bases short and J 0 bases short, with 10 bases between. In germline, CDR1 is MNHEY, CDR2 SVGEGT. This CDR3 has 15 residues. The CDR3 nucleotides are TGTGCCAGCAGTTACCGTGGAGGGATGAACACTGAAGCTTTCTTT. Its translation is CASSYRGGMNTEAFF.

A remark on this clonotype: A much more abundant neighbour one base away suggests this may be a read error. For the CDR3, the DNA is TGTGCCAGCACCGGACAGCTCCCCTACGAGCAGTACTTC. Residues: CASTGQLPYEQYF. The chain employs TRBV12-3 or TRBV12-4 and TRBJ2-7; possibly TRBD1 for D (6 bases). The CDR3 sequence is 13 residues long. Trimming took 7 bases from V and 2 from J, leaving 12 bases between them.

This clonotype was seen more than once but under ten times. The genes are TRBV6-1 and TRBJ2-1; 11 bases fit TRBD2. The CDR3 runs to 15 residues. The ends lost 4 bases at V and 4 bases at J; junction bases unmatched: 3. CDR1 and CDR2 (germline): MNHNS, SASEGT. The CDR3 DNA reads TGTGCCAGCAGTGTAGCGGGGGGGATTTACAATGAGCAGTTCTTC. Protein: CASSVAGGIYNEQFF.

The CDR3 DNA reads TGCAGTGCTAGAAGGAATAGCGCCTACGAGCAGTACGTC. As protein: CSARRNSAYEQYV. The V call is TRBV20-1, the J call TRBJ2-7; D is perhaps TRBD2 (5 bases). The germline V gene has CDR1 DFQATT and CDR2 SNEGSKA (reference sequence). CDR3 length equals 13 residues. V gave up 2 bases and J gave up 2 bases, with 10 bases separating them.

This clonotype was observed at least ten times. The rearrangement links TRBV6-6 to TRBJ1-5; TRBD1 might be the D (5 bases). CDR1 and CDR2 (germline): MNHNY, SVGAGI (reference sequence). The CDR3 contains 15 residues. V was cut by 5 bases and J by 0 bases, with 11 bases left in between. The CDR3 loop reads CASSPGTVSNQPQHF. The CDR3 nucleotides are TGTGCCAGCAGTCCCGGGACGGTTAGCAATCAGCCCCAGCATTTT.

This chain connects TRBV7-9 to TRBJ1-5; D might be TRBD1 (5 bases). The V end was cut by 0 bases, the J end by 2 bases, with 8 bases between. Germline CDR1 and CDR2: SEHNR and FQNEAQ (reference sequence). The CDR3 spans 15 residues. The CDR3 is CASSLAAGGNQPQHF. Written as DNA, the CDR3 is TGTGCCAGCAGCTTAGCAGCGGGGGGCAATCAGCCCCAGCATTTT.

This clonotype was recorded a few times. This sequence joins TRBV6-6 and TRBJ1-5; D call uncertain. Germline V gives CDR1 MNHNY, CDR2 SVGAGI (reference sequence). V lost 7 bases to trimming and J lost 0 bases, with 13 bases between them. This CDR3 region has 15 residues. The CDR3, as DNA: TGTGCCAGCAAAGAGGACGGAAATAGCAATCAGCCCCAGCATTTT. Translating gives CASKEDGNSNQPQHF.

This clonotype was picked up many times. The rearrangement joins TRBV7-8 to TRBJ2-1; D is perhaps TRBD1 (6 bases). CDR3 size: 15 residues. Per germline, CDR1 SGHVS and CDR2 FQNEAQ. Deletions cut 5 bases from V and 2 bases from J, with 13 bases between. The CDR3 nucleotides are TGTGCCAGCAGCCAAGTGGGACACCCCTACAATGAGCAGTTCTTC. Residues: CASSQVGHPYNEQFF.

This clonotype was seen repeatedly, ten times or more. CDR3: CASSRLEGLARDEQYF. The CDR3 nucleotides are TGTGCCAGCAGCCGTTTGGAGGGACTAGCTCGCGACGAGCAGTACTTC. The chain recombines TRBV7-9 with TRBJ2-7; 9 positions agree with TRBD2. Germline V gene data show CDR1 as SEHNR and CDR2 as FQNEAQ (reference sequence). The CDR3 loop spans 16 amino acids. The V gene end was trimmed by 5 bases and the J gene end by 5 bases; junction bases not matched to a gene: 13.

V gene TRBV29-1 combines with J gene TRBJ1-4; 7 bases are a match to TRBD1. The V gene's germline CDR1 is SQVTM and CDR2 ANQGSEA. This CDR3 has 10 residues. V trimming: 6 bases; J trimming: 13 bases; junction bases outside the gene matches: 5. The CDR3 nucleotides are TGCAGCGTCTATGACAGGGTACTGTTTTTT. It is translated as CSVYDRVLFF.

The rearrangement uses TRBV7-9 and TRBJ2-3; D might be TRBD2 (6 bases). The V end was cut by 4 bases, the J end by 15 bases, with 11 bases between. CDR1 SEHNR and CDR2 FQNEAQ come from the germline V gene (reference sequence). The CDR3 totals 10 residues. CDR3 amino acids: CASSSAGKYF. CDR3 sequence (DNA): TGTGCCAGCAGCTCTGCGGGGAAATATTTT.

This clonotype was seen at least ten times. J is TRBJ1-5 and V is TRBV7-9; 8 bases are a match to TRBD1. CDR3 size: 14 residues. In germline, CDR1 is SEHNR, CDR2 FQNEAQ (reference sequence). The V gene end was trimmed by 5 bases and the J gene end by 13 bases; junction bases not matched to a gene: 13. The DNA for the CDR3 is TGTGCCAGCAGCACTACTGACAGGGGTAAAGGTCAGCATTTT. This translates into CASSTTDRGKGQHF.

This clonotype has ten or more counts. The rearrangement uses TRBV10-3 and TRBJ2-7; 11 nucleotides line up with TRBD2. Germline V lookup: CDR1 ENHRY, CDR2 SYGVKD. This CDR3 has 14 residues. V gave up 6 bases and J gave up 0 bases; unmatched junction bases: 1. The CDR3 DNA follows: TGTGCCATCAGGACTAGCGGGGTCTCCTACGAGCAGTACTTC. Encoded protein: CAIRTSGVSYEQYF.

The chain uses TRBV28 and TRBJ2-7, with unresolved D. Germline V gene sequence: CDR1 MDHEN, CDR2 SYDVKM. With 0 bases removed from V and 1 base from J, the gap between germline ends came to 7 bases. The length of the CDR3 is 14 residues. For the CDR3, the DNA is TGTGCCAGCAGTTTATGGGCAGGTTCCTACGAGCAGTACGTC. As protein: CASSLWAGSYEQYV.

In its sample, this clonotype was seen many times. CDR3 bases: TGTGCCAGCAGCGACCTCGGCACCTTTATTGCCTACGAGCAGTACTTC. Protein product: CASSDLGTFIAYEQYF. J is TRBJ2-7 and V is TRBV7-2; the D is unclear. The CDR3 spans 16 residues. CDR1 and CDR2 from the germline V gene are SGHTA and FQGNSA. V was pared by 5 bases and J by 2 bases, with 19 bases between.

The rearrangement uses TRBV11-3 and TRBJ2-1, with TRBD2 matching 8 bases. V dropped 1 base and J dropped 8; count of bases not matched to a gene: 10. Germline V gene data show CDR1 as SGHNT and CDR2 as YENEEA. This CDR3 spans 16 amino acids. The CDR3 nucleotides are TGTGCCAGCAGCTTAGGTTTCGGGGGGGCTTTCTATGAGCAGTTCTTC. Translation gives CASSLGFGGAFYEQFF.